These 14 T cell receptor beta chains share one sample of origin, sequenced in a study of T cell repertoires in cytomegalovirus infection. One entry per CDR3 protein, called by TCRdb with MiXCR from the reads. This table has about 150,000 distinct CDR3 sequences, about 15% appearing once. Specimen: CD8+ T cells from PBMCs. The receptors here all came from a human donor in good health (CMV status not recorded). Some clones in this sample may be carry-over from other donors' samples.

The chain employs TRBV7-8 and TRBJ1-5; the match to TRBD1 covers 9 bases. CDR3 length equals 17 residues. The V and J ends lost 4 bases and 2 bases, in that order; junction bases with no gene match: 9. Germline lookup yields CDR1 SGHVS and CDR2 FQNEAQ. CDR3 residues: CASSSSTRTGGNQPQHF. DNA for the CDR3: TGTGCCAGCAGCTCGAGCACCAGGACAGGGGGCAATCAGCCCCAGCATTTT.

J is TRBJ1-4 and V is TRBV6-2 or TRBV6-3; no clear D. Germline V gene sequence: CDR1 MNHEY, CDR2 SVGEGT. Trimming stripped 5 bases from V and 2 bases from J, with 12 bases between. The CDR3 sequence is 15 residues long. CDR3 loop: CASSVGRTTNEKLFF. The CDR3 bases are TGTGCCAGCAGTGTCGGACGGACGACTAATGAAAAACTGTTTTTT.

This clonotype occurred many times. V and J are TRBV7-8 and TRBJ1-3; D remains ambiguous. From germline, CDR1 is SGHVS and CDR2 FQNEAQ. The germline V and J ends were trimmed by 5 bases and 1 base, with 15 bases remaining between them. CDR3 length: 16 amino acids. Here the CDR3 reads CASSQSSVRSGNTIYF. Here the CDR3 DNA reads TGTGCCAGCAGCCAATCTTCGGTCCGGTCTGGAAACACCATATATTTT.

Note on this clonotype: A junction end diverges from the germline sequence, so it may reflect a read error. CDR3 coding DNA: TGTGACAGCAGCGATACGGGACTAATTATCTACGAGCAGTACTTC. It is translated as CDSSDTGLIIYEQYF. The chain couples TRBV6-2 or TRBV6-3 to TRBJ2-7; 7 nucleotides match TRBD2. CDR1 is MNHEY and CDR2 is SVGEGT in the germline V gene. The CDR3 contains 15 residues.

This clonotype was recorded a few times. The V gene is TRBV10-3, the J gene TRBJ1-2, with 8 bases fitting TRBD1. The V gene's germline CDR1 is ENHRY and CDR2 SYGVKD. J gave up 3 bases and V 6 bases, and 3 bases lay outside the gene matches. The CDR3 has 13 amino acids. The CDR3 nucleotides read TGTGCCATCAGGCCGACAGGGGACTATGGCTACACCTTC. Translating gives CAIRPTGDYGYTF.

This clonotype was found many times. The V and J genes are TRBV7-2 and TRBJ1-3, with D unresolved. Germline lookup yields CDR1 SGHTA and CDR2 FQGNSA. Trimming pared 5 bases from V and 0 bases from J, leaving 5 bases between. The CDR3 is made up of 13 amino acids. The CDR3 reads CASSGYSGNTIYF. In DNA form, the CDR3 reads TGTGCCAGCAGCGGCTACTCTGGAAACACCATATATTTT. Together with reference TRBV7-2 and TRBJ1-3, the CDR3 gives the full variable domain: GAGVSQSPSNKVTEKGKDVELRCDPISGHTALYWYRQSLGQGLEFLIYFQGNSAPDKSGLPSDRFSAERTGGSVSTLTIQRTQQEDSAVYLCASSGYSGNTIYFGEGSWLTVV.

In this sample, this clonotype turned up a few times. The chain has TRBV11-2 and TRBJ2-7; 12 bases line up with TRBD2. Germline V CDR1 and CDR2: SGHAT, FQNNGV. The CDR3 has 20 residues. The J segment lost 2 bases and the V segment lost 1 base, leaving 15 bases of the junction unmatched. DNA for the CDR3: TGTGCCAGCAGCTTAGCCCTGACTAGCGGGAGTCCGTGGTTCACCTACGAGCAGTACTTC. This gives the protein CASSLALTSGSPWFTYEQYF.

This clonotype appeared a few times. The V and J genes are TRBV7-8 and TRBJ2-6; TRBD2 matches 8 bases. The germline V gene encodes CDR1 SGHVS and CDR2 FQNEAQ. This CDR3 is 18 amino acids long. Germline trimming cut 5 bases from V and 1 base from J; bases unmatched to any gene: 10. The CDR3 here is CASSLGRVSSSGANVLTF. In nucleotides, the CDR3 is TGTGCCAGCAGCCTCGGGAGGGTTTCATCTTCTGGGGCCAACGTCCTGACTTTC.

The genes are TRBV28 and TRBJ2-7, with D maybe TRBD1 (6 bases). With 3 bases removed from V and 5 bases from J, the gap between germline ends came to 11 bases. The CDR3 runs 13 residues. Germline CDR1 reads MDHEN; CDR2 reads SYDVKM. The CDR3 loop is CASSFLPGDEQYF. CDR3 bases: TGTGCCAGCAGTTTCCTCCCAGGGGACGAGCAGTACTTC. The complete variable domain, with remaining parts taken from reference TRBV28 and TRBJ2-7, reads DVKVTQSSRYLVKRTGEKVFLECVQDMDHENMFWYRQDPGLGLRLIYFSYDVKMKEKGDIPEGYSVSREKKERFSLILESASTNQTSMYLCASSFLPGDEQYFGPGTRLTVT.

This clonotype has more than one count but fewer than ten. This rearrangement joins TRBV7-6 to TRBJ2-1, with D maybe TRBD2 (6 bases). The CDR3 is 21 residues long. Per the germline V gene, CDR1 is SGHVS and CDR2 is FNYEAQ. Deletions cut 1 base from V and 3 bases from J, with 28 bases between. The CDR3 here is CASSLGRLVPSPSPFYNEQFF. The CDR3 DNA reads TGTGCCAGCAGCTTAGGGAGACTAGTACCGAGCCCCAGCCCATTCTACAATGAGCAGTTCTTC.

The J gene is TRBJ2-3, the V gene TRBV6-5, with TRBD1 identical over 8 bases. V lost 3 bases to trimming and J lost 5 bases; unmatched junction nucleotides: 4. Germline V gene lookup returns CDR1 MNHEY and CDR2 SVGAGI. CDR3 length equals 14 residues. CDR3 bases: TGTGCCAGCAGTTATCAGGGGGCTCAAGATACGCAGTATTTT. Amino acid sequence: CASSYQGAQDTQYF.

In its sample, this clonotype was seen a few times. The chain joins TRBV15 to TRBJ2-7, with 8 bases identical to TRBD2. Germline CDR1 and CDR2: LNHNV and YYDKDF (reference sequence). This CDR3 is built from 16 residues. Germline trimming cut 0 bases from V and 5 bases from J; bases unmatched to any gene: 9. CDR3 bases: TGTGCCACCAGCAGAGACCAAGCGGGAGCGAGAAACGAGCAGTACTTC. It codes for CATSRDQAGARNEQYF.

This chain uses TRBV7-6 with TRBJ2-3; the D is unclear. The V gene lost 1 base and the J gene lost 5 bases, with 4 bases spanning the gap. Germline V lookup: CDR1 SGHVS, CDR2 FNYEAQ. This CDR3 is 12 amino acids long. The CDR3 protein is CASSLVEDTQYF. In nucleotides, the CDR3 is TGTGCCAGCAGCTTAGTGGAAGATACGCAGTATTTT.

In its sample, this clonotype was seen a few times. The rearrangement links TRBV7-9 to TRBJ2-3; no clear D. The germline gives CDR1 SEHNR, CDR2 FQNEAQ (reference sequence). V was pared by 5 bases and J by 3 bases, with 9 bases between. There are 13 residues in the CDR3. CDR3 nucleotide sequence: TGTGCCAGCAGCCCTAAGGGTACAGATACGCAGTATTTT. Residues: CASSPKGTDTQYF.